This is a list of T cell receptor beta chains from one sample in a study of identical twins. TCRdb re-called the 5' RACE reads through MiXCR, storing one row per CDR3 protein. The table shows about 890,000 distinct CDR3 sequences, with approximately 13% occurring only once. Another study also made use of these data, one on yellow fever vaccine responses in identical twins.

The source material was PBMCs. The receptor source for this set is a woman under 30 in good health. Each CDR3 is given with its conserved first and last residue. The D gene is left open where the match is weak. Only part of the rows carry a size: once, few, many, or a class if the clone is expanded.

D	size	V	J	DNA	CDR3
.	.	TRBV10-1	TRBJ2-1	TGCGCCAGCAGTGAGTTCCGGGGAATGGGCAATGAGCAGTTCTTC	CASSEFRGMGNEQFF
TRBD1	few	TRBV28	TRBJ1-1	TGCGCTACAAGGGACAGGGAGTCGATGAACACTGAAGCTTTCTTT	CATRDRESMNTEAFF
TRBD2	few	TRBV6-4	TRBJ2-1	TGTGCCAGCAGTGACGAGTCTAGCGGGACCCTTCAGGAGCAGTTCTTC	CASSDESSGTLQEQFF
.	few	TRBV5-1	TRBJ2-3	TGCGCCAGCAGCTGGGGGGACAGCCTTAGCACAGATACGCAGTATTTT	CASSWGDSLSTDTQYF
TRBD2	.	TRBV18	TRBJ2-5	TGTGCCAGCTCACCACCGGGCGGGAGTAGCGAGACCCAGTACTTC	CASSPPGGSSETQYF
.	.	TRBV24-1	TRBJ2-5	TGTGCCACCAGTGTCCCGGGCGGGATCCAAGAGACCCAGTACTTC	CATSVPGGIQETQYF
TRBD2	many	TRBV20-1	TRBJ2-5	TGCAGTGCTAGACCGCTAGCGGGATACCAAGAGACCCAGTACTTC	CSARPLAGYQETQYF
.	.	TRBV10-1	TRBJ2-2	TGCGCCAGCAGCCCTTCGATCGGAGACGGGGAGCTGTTTTTT	CASSPSIGDGELFF
.	few	TRBV11-2	TRBJ2-1	TGTGCCAGCAGCCCGGGACACGAAACCCTAGGGGAGCAGTTCTTC	CASSPGHETLGEQFF
.	few	TRBV3-1	TRBJ2-7	TGTGCCAGCAGCCAAGCCCCCGGGAGCGACGAGCAGTACTTC	CASSQAPGSDEQYF
TRBD2	.	TRBV18	TRBJ2-3	TGTGCCAGCTCACCTATAGCGGGAGGTACCACAGATACGCAGTATTTT	CASSPIAGGTTDTQYF
.	.	TRBV7-8	TRBJ2-5	TGTGCCAGCAGCTTAGCAAGGGGGTCCGTGGAGACCCAGTACTTC	CASSLARGSVETQYF
.	many	TRBV10-3	TRBJ1-1	TGTGCCATCAGTGAGTTGGGGGGACACCAGAACACTGAAGCTTTCTTT	CAISELGGHQNTEAFF
.	few	TRBV5-1	TRBJ2-2	TGCGCCAGCAGCCCAACCGGGCAGACCGGGGAGCTGTTTTTT	CASSPTGQTGELFF
.	few	TRBV6-1	TRBJ2-2	TGTGCCAGCAGCCCGGGTCAAAGGGGCGGGGAGCTGTTTTTT	CASSPGQRGGELFF
.	.	TRBV27	TRBJ2-1	TGTGCCAGCAGTTTAACGGGGCGCCCGGGACTCACCTACAATGAGCAGTTCTTC	CASSLTGRPGLTYNEQFF
TRBD2	few	TRBV3-1	TRBJ2-3	TGTGCCAGCAGCCACCCCACTAGCGGGACCACAGATACGCAGTATTTT	CASSHPTSGTTDTQYF
TRBD2	few	TRBV3-1	TRBJ2-7	TGTGCCAGCAGGGGAGCGGGAGGGCCCGTCGAGCAGTACTTC	CASRGAGGPVEQYF
TRBD2	.	TRBV9	TRBJ2-1	TGTGCCAGCAGCGTAGGTGCGGGAGGATTTTCCAATGAGCAGTTCTTC	CASSVGAGGFSNEQFF
TRBD1	.	TRBV11-3	TRBJ2-1	TGTGCCAGCAGCCCAGAGGGACAGGGGGCAGGTAATGAGCAGTTCTTC	CASSPEGQGAGNEQFF
TRBD1	.	TRBV5-5	TRBJ2-2	TGTGCCAGCAGCTTGGGGACAGGGGGCTGGACCGGGGAGCTGTTTTTT	CASSLGTGGWTGELFF
.	.	TRBV2	TRBJ1-1	TGTGCCAACTACAGGGCGGGCACTGAAGCTTTCTTT	CANYRAGTEAFF
.	few	TRBV27	TRBJ2-6	TGTGCCAGCAGTGTAGCTGCCCTGACAGGTACTCCTGGGGCCAACGTCCTGACTTTC	CASSVAALTGTPGANVLTF
.	few	TRBV10-1	TRBJ1-4	TGCGCCAGCAGTGTGGCCCAAGGAGGACGACTGTTTTTT	CASSVAQGGRLFF
TRBD2	.	TRBV5-4	TRBJ2-4	TGTGCCAGCAGCTCGCAAACGGGACTAGCGGGACGTGAACAGTACTTC	CASSSQTGLAGREQYF
TRBD1	.	TRBV19	TRBJ2-2	TGTGCCACTGACAGGGTTGGGACCGGGGAGCTGTTTTTT	CATDRVGTGELFF
TRBD1	many	TRBV12-3/TRBV12-4	TRBJ1-1	TGTGCCAGCAGACCGACAGGGGGCGAAACTGAAGCTTTCTTT	CASRPTGGETEAFF
TRBD1	many	TRBV24-1	TRBJ2-1	TGTGCCACCAGTGATGCCCGGGACAGGGACTACAATGAGCAGTTCTTC	CATSDARDRDYNEQFF
.	.	TRBV3-1	TRBJ2-5	TGTGCCAGCAGCCGAGGGATTGTGGGGGAGACCCAGTACTTC	CASSRGIVGETQYF
TRBD2	.	TRBV20-1	TRBJ2-3	TGCAGTGCTAGAAAGCTAGCGGGGGGGCCGGGAGATACGCAGTATTTT	CSARKLAGGPGDTQYF
.	many	TRBV18	TRBJ2-1	TGTGCCAGCTCACCATGGCAGAGCTCCTACAATGAGCAGTTCTTC	CASSPWQSSYNEQFF
.	.	TRBV15	TRBJ2-3	TGTGCCACCAGCAGAGATTCGGGAGATACGCAGTATTTT	CATSRDSGDTQYF
.	.	TRBV6-1	TRBJ1-1	TGTGCCAGCAGTGAACTGGGGGTTTGGGGGAACACTGAAGCTTTCTTT	CASSELGVWGNTEAFF
TRBD1	few	TRBV6-2/TRBV6-3	TRBJ1-2	TGTGCCAGCAGCTGGGGACAGGGGGCCGGTTATGGCTACACCTTC	CASSWGQGAGYGYTF
.	few	TRBV12-3/TRBV12-4	TRBJ2-1	TGTGCCAGCAGTTTGGGCCCTTCGCATGAGCAGTTCTTC	CASSLGPSHEQFF
.	.	TRBV28	TRBJ1-1	TGTGCCAGCAGTTTTCCCCGGACGGACTTCTCACAGCCCTCTAGGAACACTGAAGCTTTCTTT	CASSFPRTDFSQPSRNTEAFF
.	few	TRBV5-6	TRBJ2-2	TGTGCCAGCCAAGATTATAACACCGGGGAGCTGTTTTTT	CASQDYNTGELFF
.	.	TRBV4-1	TRBJ1-2	TGCGCCAGAGACGGGTTTGGCTATGGCTACACCTTC	CARDGFGYGYTF
TRBD1	few	TRBV28	TRBJ1-1	TGTGCCAGCAGTTTATTCGGCGGGACAGGGATGAACACTGAAGCTTTCTTT	CASSLFGGTGMNTEAFF
TRBD2	.	TRBV28	TRBJ2-5	TGTGCCAGCAGTTCACTAGCGGGGGTAGGAGAGACCCAGTACTTC	CASSSLAGVGETQYF
TRBD1	many	TRBV5-1	TRBJ2-1	TGCGCCAGCAGCTCCACGGTGGCGGGACAGGGGACGCACAATGAGCAGTTCTTC	CASSSTVAGQGTHNEQFF